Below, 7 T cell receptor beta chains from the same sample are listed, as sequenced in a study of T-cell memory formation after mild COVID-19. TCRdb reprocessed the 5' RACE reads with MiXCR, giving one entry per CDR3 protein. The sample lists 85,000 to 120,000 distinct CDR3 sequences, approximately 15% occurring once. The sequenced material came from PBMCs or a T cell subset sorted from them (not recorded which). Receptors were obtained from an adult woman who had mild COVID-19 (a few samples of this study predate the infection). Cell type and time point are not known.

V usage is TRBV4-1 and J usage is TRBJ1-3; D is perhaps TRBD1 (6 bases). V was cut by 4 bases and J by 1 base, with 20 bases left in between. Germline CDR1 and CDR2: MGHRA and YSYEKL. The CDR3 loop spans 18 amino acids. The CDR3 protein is CASSPGSGGWGSGNTIYF. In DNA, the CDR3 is TGCGCCAGCAGCCCAGGGAGTGGGGGCTGGGGTTCTGGAAACACCATATATTTT.

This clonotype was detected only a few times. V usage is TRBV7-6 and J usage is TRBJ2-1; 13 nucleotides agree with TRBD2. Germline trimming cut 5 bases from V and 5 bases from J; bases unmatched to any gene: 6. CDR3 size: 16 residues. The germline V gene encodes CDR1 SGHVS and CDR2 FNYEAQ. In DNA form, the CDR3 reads TGTGCCAGCAGCCGGGGACTAGCGGGGATCAACAATGAGCAGTTCTTC. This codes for CASSRGLAGINNEQFF.

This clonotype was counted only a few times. CDR3 amino acids: CASSLLAGVGAQETQYF. The CDR3 DNA is TGTGCCAGCAGCTTACTAGCGGGAGTTGGGGCCCAAGAGACCCAGTACTTC. This chain links TRBV7-9 with TRBJ2-5; TRBD2 matches at 10 bases. With 2 bases clipped from V and 1 base from J, the junction kept 7 bases outside the gene matches. The CDR3 length is 17 residues. Germline CDR1 is SEHNR and CDR2 is FQNEAQ (reference sequence).

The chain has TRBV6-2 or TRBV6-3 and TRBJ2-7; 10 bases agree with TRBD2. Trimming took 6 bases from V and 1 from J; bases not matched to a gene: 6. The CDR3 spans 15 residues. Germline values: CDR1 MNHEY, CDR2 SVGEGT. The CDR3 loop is CASRPGTSASYEQYF. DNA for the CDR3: TGTGCCAGCAGACCCGGGACTAGCGCTTCCTACGAGCAGTACTTC.

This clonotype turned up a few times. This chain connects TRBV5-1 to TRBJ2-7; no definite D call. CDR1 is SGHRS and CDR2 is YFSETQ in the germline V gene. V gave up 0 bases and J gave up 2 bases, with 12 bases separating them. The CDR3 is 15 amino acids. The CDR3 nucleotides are TGCGCCAGCAGCTTGGAGATAGCTGTAACCTACGAGCAGTACTTC. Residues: CASSLEIAVTYEQYF.

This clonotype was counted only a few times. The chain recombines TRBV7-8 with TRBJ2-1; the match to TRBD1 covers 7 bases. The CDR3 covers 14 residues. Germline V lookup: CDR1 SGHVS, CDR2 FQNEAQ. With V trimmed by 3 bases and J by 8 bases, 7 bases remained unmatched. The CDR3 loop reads CASSFAGGEHEQFF. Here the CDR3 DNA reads TGTGCCAGCAGCTTTGCAGGGGGTGAGCATGAGCAGTTCTTC.

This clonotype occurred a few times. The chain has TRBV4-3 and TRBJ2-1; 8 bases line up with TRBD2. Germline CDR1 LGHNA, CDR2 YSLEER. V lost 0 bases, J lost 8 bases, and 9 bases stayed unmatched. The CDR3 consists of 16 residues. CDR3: CASSQDAGRAPDEQFF. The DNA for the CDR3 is TGCGCCAGCAGCCAAGATGCCGGGAGGGCCCCGGATGAGCAGTTCTTC.